A selection of T cell receptor beta chains follows, all from one sample in a study of shared T cell receptors in the human thymus. TCRdb's table, derived via immunoSEQ multiplex PCR, lists solely in-frame clones and lacks some. Among about 660,000 clones listed, roughly 88% were seen once. These same records also appear under a second study, on human thymus T cells.

The sequencing input was thymocytes. The source is a boy in the first two years of life with a congenital heart defect. The CDR3 runs from the conserved cysteine through the conserved F or W. The order of the fields is J gene, D gene, V gene, clone size, CDR3 protein, CDR3 DNA. A D gene is named only where the DNA matches it firmly. A clone size is listed for some rows: how often the clone was seen (once, few, many), or a class if it is expanded.

J gene: TRBJ2-5
D gene: -
V gene: TRBV15
clone size: -
CDR3 protein: CATSEGGPGTQYF
CDR3 DNA: TGTGCCACCAGCGAGGGCGGCCCGGGGACCCAGTACTTC

J gene: TRBJ2-7
D gene: -
V gene: TRBV7-8
clone size: -
CDR3 protein: CASSTSAWGSSYEQYF
CDR3 DNA: TGTGCCAGCAGTACCTCCGCCTGGGGCAGCTCCTACGAGCAGTACTTC

J gene: TRBJ1-1
D gene: TRBD1
V gene: TRBV9
clone size: -
CDR3 protein: CASSPWTGSFTSEAFF
CDR3 DNA: TGTGCCAGCAGCCCCTGGACAGGGTCTTTTACCTCTGAAGCTTTCTTT

J gene: TRBJ2-7
D gene: TRBD2
V gene: TRBV27
clone size: -
CDR3 protein: CASRTSGTLTSGSGRGPYF
CDR3 DNA: TGTGCCAGCAGGACGTCCGGGACCCTTACTAGCGGGAGTGGCCGGGGACCCTACTTC

J gene: TRBJ2-7
D gene: TRBD1
V gene: TRBV15
clone size: -
CDR3 protein: CATSSEGTGSYEQYF
CDR3 DNA: TGTGCCACCAGCAGTGAAGGGACAGGCTCCTACGAGCAGTACTTC

J gene: TRBJ2-1
D gene: -
V gene: TRBV18
clone size: -
CDR3 protein: CASSPSGSGYNEQFF
CDR3 DNA: TGTGCCAGCTCACCGAGCGGTAGCGGATACAATGAGCAGTTCTTC

J gene: TRBJ2-1
D gene: TRBD2
V gene: TRBV7-2
clone size: -
CDR3 protein: CASSLASRLGRFFGGTNNEQFF
CDR3 DNA: TGTGCCAGCAGCTTAGCGTCCAGGCTTGGGAGGTTTTTTGGCGGGACTAACAATGAGCAGTTCTTC

J gene: TRBJ2-5
D gene: TRBD2
V gene: TRBV6-1
clone size: -
CDR3 protein: CAFSGSETQYF
CDR3 DNA: TGTGCCTTTAGCGGGAGTGAGACCCAGTACTTC

J gene: TRBJ2-3
D gene: -
V gene: TRBV9
clone size: -
CDR3 protein: CASARQNTDTQYF
CDR3 DNA: TGTGCCAGCGCCCGACAGAACACAGATACGCAGTATTTT

J gene: TRBJ1-1
D gene: TRBD1
V gene: TRBV4-1
clone size: once
CDR3 protein: CASSQDPTGGSNTEAFF
CDR3 DNA: TGCGCCAGCAGCCAAGACCCCACAGGGGGCTCGAACACTGAAGCTTTCTTT

J gene: TRBJ2-1
D gene: -
V gene: TRBV7-9
clone size: -
CDR3 protein: CASSFRGTRHNEQFF
CDR3 DNA: TGTGCCAGCAGCTTCCGCGGGACCCGGCACAATGAGCAGTTCTTC

J gene: TRBJ2-7
D gene: -
V gene: TRBV25-1
clone size: -
CDR3 protein: CASSPPTSTEMSYEQYF
CDR3 DNA: TGTGCCAGCAGCCCTCCAACCTCGACAGAGATGTCCTACGAGCAGTACTTC

J gene: TRBJ2-2
D gene: TRBD2
V gene: TRBV5-4
clone size: -
CDR3 protein: CASSLWESSGRRPPGELFF
CDR3 DNA: TGTGCCAGCAGCTTGTGGGAAAGCAGCGGGAGAAGGCCCCCCGGGGAGCTGTTTTTT

J gene: TRBJ1-5
D gene: TRBD1
V gene: TRBV11-3
clone size: -
CDR3 protein: CASSGPGQGAFQPQHF
CDR3 DNA: TGTGCCAGCAGCGGACCGGGACAGGGGGCTTTTCAGCCCCAGCATTTT

J gene: TRBJ2-3
D gene: -
V gene: TRBV18
clone size: -
CDR3 protein: CASSIWAGINCTDTQYF
CDR3 DNA: TGTGCCAGCTCCATATGGGCAGGGATTAATTGCACAGATACGCAGTATTTT

J gene: TRBJ2-3
D gene: TRBD2
V gene: TRBV5-4
clone size: -
CDR3 protein: CASSLASGRHSTDTQYF
CDR3 DNA: TGTGCCAGCAGCTTGGCCAGCGGGAGGCATAGCACAGATACGCAGTATTTT

J gene: TRBJ2-1
D gene: -
V gene: TRBV11-2
clone size: -
CDR3 protein: CASSSLGGATYNEQFF
CDR3 DNA: TGTGCCAGCAGCTCCCTAGGCGGGGCGACGTACAATGAGCAGTTCTTC

J gene: TRBJ2-7
D gene: -
V gene: TRBV15
clone size: -
CDR3 protein: CATRQGSYEQYF
CDR3 DNA: TGTGCCACCAGGCAGGGTTCCTACGAGCAGTACTTC

J gene: TRBJ1-5
D gene: TRBD1
V gene: TRBV5-8
clone size: -
CDR3 protein: CASSSTDRGNGSNQPQHF
CDR3 DNA: TGTGCCAGCAGCTCTACTGACAGGGGGAACGGGAGCAATCAGCCCCAGCATTTT

J gene: TRBJ2-7
D gene: -
V gene: TRBV28
clone size: -
CDR3 protein: CASSLGGAAKGDRFHEQYF
CDR3 DNA: TGTGCCAGCAGTTTGGGGGGGGCGGCGAAGGGGGATCGGTTCCACGAGCAGTACTTC

J gene: TRBJ1-2
D gene: -
V gene: TRBV27
clone size: -
CDR3 protein: CASSTGRGLASYYGYTF
CDR3 DNA: TGTGCCAGCAGCACGGGCAGGGGATTGGCGTCGTATTATGGCTACACCTTC

J gene: TRBJ1-5
D gene: -
V gene: TRBV4-2
clone size: few
CDR3 protein: CASSQWRTVSNQPQHF
CDR3 DNA: TGTGCCAGCAGCCAATGGAGGACAGTTAGCAATCAGCCCCAGCATTTT

J gene: TRBJ2-1
D gene: TRBD2
V gene: TRBV4-3
clone size: -
CDR3 protein: CASSQEASGRVNEQFF
CDR3 DNA: TGCGCCAGCAGCCAAGAGGCTAGCGGGAGAGTGAATGAGCAGTTCTTC

J gene: TRBJ2-2
D gene: TRBD1
V gene: TRBV11-3
clone size: -
CDR3 protein: CASSLDGTGVPGELFF
CDR3 DNA: TGTGCCAGCAGCTTAGACGGGACAGGGGTGCCCGGGGAGCTGTTTTTT

J gene: TRBJ2-7
D gene: -
V gene: TRBV11-2
clone size: -
CDR3 protein: CASSLGTDYYEQYF
CDR3 DNA: TGTGCCAGCAGCTTAGGGACAGATTACTACGAGCAGTACTTC

J gene: TRBJ2-1
D gene: -
V gene: TRBV6-5
clone size: -
CDR3 protein: CASSYFVGSSYNEQFF
CDR3 DNA: TGTGCCAGCAGTTACTTTGTCGGGAGTTCCTACAATGAGCAGTTCTTC

J gene: TRBJ2-7
D gene: TRBD1
V gene: TRBV5-6
clone size: -
CDR3 protein: CASSLWGQGEYSYEQYF
CDR3 DNA: TGTGCCAGCAGCTTATGGGGACAGGGCGAATATTCCTACGAGCAGTACTTC

J gene: TRBJ1-1
D gene: TRBD1
V gene: TRBV19
clone size: -
CDR3 protein: CASSPRDRNVDTEAFF
CDR3 DNA: TGTGCCAGTAGTCCCCGGGACAGGAACGTGGACACTGAAGCTTTCTTT

J gene: TRBJ2-4
D gene: -
V gene: TRBV28
clone size: -
CDR3 protein: CASSLMGERELAKNIQYF
CDR3 DNA: TGTGCCAGCAGTTTAATGGGCGAAAGGGAGCTAGCCAAAAACATTCAGTACTTC

J gene: TRBJ2-1
D gene: -
V gene: TRBV19
clone size: -
CDR3 protein: CASRDFHRYNEQFF
CDR3 DNA: TGTGCCAGTCGGGACTTTCATCGTTACAATGAGCAGTTCTTC

J gene: TRBJ2-2
D gene: -
V gene: TRBV5-8
clone size: few
CDR3 protein: CASSLGAASEELFF
CDR3 DNA: TGTGCCAGCAGCTTGGGTGCGGCTTCTGAGGAGCTGTTTTTT

J gene: TRBJ1-2
D gene: -
V gene: TRBV19
clone size: -
CDR3 protein: CASAGRAVHNYGYTF
CDR3 DNA: TGTGCCAGCGCTGGGAGGGCAGTGCATAACTATGGCTACACCTTC